This T cell receptor (beta chain) appears in the sequencing data of a study of blood T cell repertoires in COVID-19. Original analysis: Reference gene primer amplification gave estimated nucleated cell counts. The data were produced by immunoSEQ multiplex PCR, yet TCRdb's version contains in-frame clones alone and is incomplete. Clone size and V and J calls were adopted from that table, with D and trimming inferred from the DNA. The table includes around 110,000 clones, just over 85% detected once. Germline V gene lookup returns CDR1 SGHAT and CDR2 FQNNGV. The CDR3 has 13 residues. V shed 6 bases and J 7 bases; nucleotides not matched to a gene: 8.

The receptor was isolated from a man between 35 and 55 years old with acute or convalescent COVID-19. This rearrangement joins TRBV11-2 to TRBJ1-2, with 7 positions matching TRBD1. The sample taken for sequencing was peripheral blood. The CDR3 nucleotides read TGTGCCAGCAGTCCCGAGGGGGCGCGTGGCTACACCTTC. Encoded protein: CASSPEGARGYTF.